Listed below are T cell receptor beta chains from one sample, sequenced in a study of blood T cell repertoires in COVID-19. Sequenced by immunoSEQ multiplex PCR; TCRdb stores in-frame clones only, minus some. In the table there are 35,000 to 50,000 clones, about 89% of which are singletons. Input material: peripheral blood. The receptors originated from a woman aged 25 to 39 in a cohort sampled during active COVID-19. The CDR3 runs from the conserved cysteine through the conserved F or W. Fields, in order: J gene, clone size, D gene, V gene, CDR3 protein, CDR3 DNA. The D gene is left open where the match is weak. Clone size, where shown, is once, few, many, or a class for clones that have expanded.

j_gene: TRBJ2-7; abundance: .; d_gene: .; v_gene: TRBV7-2; CDR3aa: CASSFAGLEQYF; CDR3nt: TGTGCCAGCAGCTTCGCAGGGCTCGAGCAGTACTTC
j_gene: TRBJ1-1; abundance: .; d_gene: .; v_gene: TRBV2; CDR3aa: CASKNYIQNTEAFF; CDR3nt: TGTGCCAGCAAAAACTATATACAGAACACTGAAGCTTTCTTT
j_gene: TRBJ2-1; abundance: .; d_gene: TRBD2; v_gene: TRBV27; CDR3aa: CASSSGASGGNEQFF; CDR3nt: TGTGCCAGCAGTTCTGGGGCTAGCGGGGGGAATGAGCAGTTCTTC
j_gene: TRBJ2-2; abundance: .; d_gene: .; v_gene: TRBV29-1; CDR3aa: CSVGLTNTGELFF; CDR3nt: TGCAGCGTTGGTCTAACCAACACCGGGGAGCTGTTTTTT
j_gene: TRBJ2-5; abundance: .; d_gene: .; v_gene: TRBV3-1/TRBV3-2; CDR3aa: CASSPQAGVYEETQYF; CDR3nt: TGTGCCAGCAGCCCCCAGGCGGGCGTTTACGAAGAGACCCAGTACTTC
j_gene: TRBJ2-3; abundance: few; d_gene: TRBD2; v_gene: TRBV3-1/TRBV3-2; CDR3aa: CASSQKLAGIVTDTQYF; CDR3nt: TGTGCCAGCAGCCAAAAACTAGCGGGGATTGTCACAGATACGCAGTATTTT
j_gene: TRBJ2-3; abundance: .; d_gene: TRBD2; v_gene: TRBV2; CDR3aa: CASSELSGSSDTQYF; CDR3nt: TGTGCCAGCAGTGAACTTAGCGGGAGCTCAGATACGCAGTATTTT
j_gene: TRBJ2-7; abundance: .; d_gene: TRBD1; v_gene: TRBV19; CDR3aa: CASSAGQVSYEQYF; CDR3nt: TGTGCCAGTAGCGCGGGACAGGTCTCCTACGAGCAGTACTTC
j_gene: TRBJ2-7; abundance: .; d_gene: TRBD1; v_gene: TRBV6-2/TRBV6-3; CDR3aa: CASSYDRGPYEQYF; CDR3nt: TGTGCCAGCAGTTACGACAGGGGGCCCTACGAGCAGTACTTC
j_gene: TRBJ1-2; abundance: .; d_gene: TRBD1; v_gene: TRBV27; CDR3aa: CASSFTGESGGYTF; CDR3nt: TGTGCCAGCAGTTTCACAGGGGAATCGGGCGGCTACACCTTC
j_gene: TRBJ2-1; abundance: .; d_gene: TRBD2; v_gene: TRBV11-2; CDR3aa: CASSLDIIREGSHNEQFF; CDR3nt: TGTGCCAGCAGCTTAGATATTATCCGGGAGGGATCCCACAATGAGCAGTTCTTC
j_gene: TRBJ2-3; abundance: .; d_gene: .; v_gene: TRBV7-2; CDR3aa: CASSLGSSGGKEDTQYF; CDR3nt: TGTGCCAGCAGCCTTGGGTCGTCGGGCGGGAAGGAAGATACGCAGTATTTT
j_gene: TRBJ2-1; abundance: .; d_gene: TRBD2; v_gene: TRBV7-8; CDR3aa: CASSLRTSGIYNEQFF; CDR3nt: TGTGCCAGCAGCCTCCGGACTAGCGGGATATACAATGAGCAGTTCTTC
j_gene: TRBJ2-6; abundance: .; d_gene: TRBD1; v_gene: TRBV7-2; CDR3aa: CASSQRQGALAGANVLTF; CDR3nt: TGTGCCAGCAGTCAACGACAGGGGGCCTTAGCTGGGGCCAACGTCCTGACTTTC
j_gene: TRBJ2-1; abundance: .; d_gene: .; v_gene: TRBV4-1; CDR3aa: CASSQETRSYNEQFF; CDR3nt: TGCGCCAGCAGCCAAGAGACTAGAAGCTACAATGAGCAGTTCTTC
j_gene: TRBJ2-1; abundance: .; d_gene: TRBD2; v_gene: TRBV6-1; CDR3aa: CASSVNSGSPYNEQFF; CDR3nt: TGTGCCAGCAGTGTAAATAGCGGGAGCCCCTACAATGAGCAGTTCTTC
j_gene: TRBJ1-2; abundance: few; d_gene: .; v_gene: TRBV9; CDR3aa: CASSRRQVEANYGYTF; CDR3nt: TGTGCCAGCAGCAGACGACAGGTAGAAGCTAACTATGGCTACACCTTC
j_gene: TRBJ2-1; abundance: .; d_gene: .; v_gene: TRBV6-2/TRBV6-3; CDR3aa: CASSYLIGGSGNEQFF; CDR3nt: TGTGCCAGCAGTTACCTAATTGGGGGGAGCGGTAATGAGCAGTTCTTC
j_gene: TRBJ2-7; abundance: .; d_gene: TRBD2; v_gene: TRBV4-1; CDR3aa: CASSQGPAGGYEQYF; CDR3nt: TGCGCCAGCAGCCAAGGTCCAGCGGGGGGCTACGAGCAGTACTTC
j_gene: TRBJ1-1; abundance: .; d_gene: .; v_gene: TRBV7-2; CDR3aa: CASSRQRNTEAFF; CDR3nt: TGTGCCAGCAGCCGACAGAGGAACACTGAAGCTTTCTTT
j_gene: TRBJ2-7; abundance: .; d_gene: .; v_gene: TRBV27; CDR3aa: CASSYSYRALPYEQYF; CDR3nt: TGTGCCAGCAGTTACAGTTACAGGGCCCTACCTTACGAGCAGTACTTC
j_gene: TRBJ2-2; abundance: .; d_gene: TRBD2; v_gene: TRBV3-1/TRBV3-2; CDR3aa: CASSQLTGTSGGRTGELFF; CDR3nt: TGTGCCAGCAGCCAATTAACCGGGACTAGCGGGGGGCGGACCGGGGAGCTGTTTTTT
j_gene: TRBJ1-4; abundance: .; d_gene: .; v_gene: TRBV11-2; CDR3aa: CASSLAGLNEKLFF; CDR3nt: TGTGCCAGCAGCCTGGCGGGGCTTAATGAAAAACTGTTTTTT
j_gene: TRBJ2-1; abundance: .; d_gene: .; v_gene: TRBV6-4; CDR3aa: CASSDGSSYNEQFF; CDR3nt: TGTGCCAGCAGTGACGGGAGCTCCTACAATGAGCAGTTCTTC
j_gene: TRBJ2-1; abundance: .; d_gene: .; v_gene: TRBV6-6; CDR3aa: CASSYTRALTYNEQFF; CDR3nt: TGTGCCAGCAGTTACACCAGGGCCCTGACCTACAATGAGCAGTTCTTC
j_gene: TRBJ1-1; abundance: once; d_gene: .; v_gene: TRBV24-1; CDR3aa: CATSDSGGTEAFF; CDR3nt: TGTGCCACCAGTGACTCCGGGGGCACTGAAGCTTTCTTT
j_gene: TRBJ1-2; abundance: .; d_gene: .; v_gene: TRBV7-2; CDR3aa: CASQGQGDYGYTF; CDR3nt: TGTGCCAGCCAAGGCCAGGGTGACTATGGCTACACCTTC
j_gene: TRBJ2-7; abundance: .; d_gene: .; v_gene: TRBV6-6; CDR3aa: CASSLGQGREQYF; CDR3nt: TGTGCCAGCAGTTTAGGGCAGGGTCGGGAGCAGTACTTC
j_gene: TRBJ2-1; abundance: .; d_gene: TRBD1; v_gene: TRBV3-1/TRBV3-2; CDR3aa: CASSPGQLSSYNEQFF; CDR3nt: TGTGCCAGCAGCCCGGGACAGCTTAGCTCCTACAATGAGCAGTTCTTC
j_gene: TRBJ2-5; abundance: .; d_gene: TRBD2; v_gene: TRBV5-6; CDR3aa: CASSLDGTSGIETQYF; CDR3nt: TGTGCCAGCAGCCTGGATGGGACTAGCGGGATTGAGACCCAGTACTTC
j_gene: TRBJ2-5; abundance: .; d_gene: .; v_gene: TRBV3-1/TRBV3-2; CDR3aa: CASSRAISRETQYF; CDR3nt: TGTGCCAGCAGTCGTGCGATAAGCAGGGAGACCCAGTACTTC